These 10 T cell receptor beta chains came from one sample sequenced in a study of T cells after yellow fever vaccination. TCRdb re-called the 5' RACE reads through MiXCR, storing one row per CDR3 protein. The sample comprises fewer than 450,000 distinct CDR3 sequences, about 4% of which are singletons, and 20% to 25% rests with the top ten. The sequenced sample was PBMCs, obtained 5 days after the yellow fever booster vaccination. These receptors originate from a man aged 18 to 29 who received the YFV17D yellow fever vaccine.

The rearrangement joins TRBV21-1 to TRBJ1-6; the table calls TRBD1, which could not be checked here. TRBV21-1 is a pseudogene segment. There are 14 residues in the CDR3. The CDR3 spells CASSKTDNNSPLHF. As DNA, the CDR3 is TGTGCCAGCAGCAAGACAGATAATAATTCACCCCTCCACTTT.

This clonotype was seen repeatedly, ten times or more. The gene calls are TRBV18 and TRBJ2-7; TRBD1 or TRBD2 may be the D gene (5 bases each). CDR3 length: 14 residues. Trimming took off 3 bases at V and 6 bases at J, with 15 bases between the two ends. Germline V CDR1 and CDR2: KGHSH, LQKENI. In nucleotides, the CDR3 is TGTGCCAGCTCACCCCCGAATGGGGGTGGCGAGCAGTACTTC. Residues: CASSPPNGGGEQYF.

This clonotype turned up a few times. The chain is built from TRBV12-3 or TRBV12-4 and TRBJ1-5, with 11 bases lining up with TRBD1. V shed 5 bases, J shed 6 bases, and the junction held 6 bases outside the gene matches. There are 15 residues in the CDR3. The CDR3 loop reads CASSVGQGARQPQHF. CDR3 nucleotides: TGTGCCAGCAGTGTAGGACAGGGGGCTCGTCAGCCCCAGCATTTT.

The genes are TRBV27 and TRBJ2-1; TRBD2 agrees at 14 bases. The V gene's germline CDR1 is MNHEY and CDR2 SMNVEV (reference sequence). Trimming at V came to 5 bases and at J to 4 bases, leaving 7 bases not matched to a gene. This CDR3 contains 17 residues. The CDR3 DNA reads TGTGCCAGCAGTAGTGGACTAGCGGGGGGCCCATACAATGAGCAGTTCTTC. Its translation is CASSSGLAGGPYNEQFF.

This clonotype was detected a few times. V and J are TRBV20-1 and TRBJ1-2; 12 positions match TRBD1. CDR3 length: 15 amino acids. Germline V CDR1 and CDR2: DFQATT, SNEGSKA (reference sequence). With V trimmed by 5 bases and J by 4 bases, 8 bases remained unmatched. The chain's CDR3 is CSAAGDRGRIYGYTF. In DNA form, the CDR3 reads TGCAGTGCTGCAGGGGACAGGGGGCGAATCTATGGCTACACCTTC.

This clonotype has ten or more counts. This chain links TRBV5-1 with TRBJ2-2; the match to TRBD1 covers 9 bases. V lost 3 bases to trimming and J lost 5 bases; unmatched junction nucleotides: 5. The CDR3 covers 15 residues. CDR1 SGHRS and CDR2 YFSETQ come from the germline V gene. The CDR3 DNA reads TGCGCCAGCAGCTCCCGACAGGGGGAAACCGGGGAGCTGTTTTTT. It encodes CASSSRQGETGELFF.

The chain uses TRBV5-1 and TRBJ2-1; the match to TRBD2 covers 7 bases. The CDR3 consists of 13 residues. The V gene end was trimmed by 4 bases and the J gene end by 8 bases; junction bases not matched to a gene: 6. The germline gives CDR1 SGHRS, CDR2 YFSETQ. CDR3 residues: CASSLPSGDEQFF. The CDR3, as DNA: TGCGCCAGCAGCCTCCCTAGCGGAGATGAGCAGTTCTTC.

This clonotype was recorded many times. V and J are TRBV5-4 and TRBJ2-1, with D uncertain. This CDR3 contains 13 residues. Trimming removed 0 bases from V and 9 bases from J, with 10 bases in between. Germline CDR1 and CDR2: SGHNT and YYREEE (reference sequence). The CDR3 loop reads CASSLVAAFEQFF. Written as DNA, the CDR3 is TGTGCCAGCAGCTTGGTGGCAGCCTTTGAGCAGTTCTTC.

The rearrangement joins TRBV6-5 to TRBJ2-3, with TRBD2 as a possible D gene (5 bases). Trimming pared 0 bases from V and 0 bases from J, leaving 7 bases between. In germline, CDR1 is MNHEY, CDR2 SVGAGI. The CDR3 totals 15 residues. CDR3 sequence reads: CASSYSLASTDTQYF. CDR3 DNA sequence: TGTGCCAGCAGTTACTCTCTAGCTAGCACAGATACGCAGTATTTT.

The V call is TRBV7-6, the J call TRBJ2-2; 7 bases fit TRBD2. The CDR3 is 13 amino acids. After removal of 5 bases from V and 8 bases from J, the junction contained 5 bases not matched to a gene. Looked up from germline, CDR1 is SGHVS and CDR2 is FNYEAQ. The CDR3 DNA is TGTGCCAGCAGCCGGACTAGTCCGGGGGAGCTGTTTTTT. Encoded protein: CASSRTSPGELFF.